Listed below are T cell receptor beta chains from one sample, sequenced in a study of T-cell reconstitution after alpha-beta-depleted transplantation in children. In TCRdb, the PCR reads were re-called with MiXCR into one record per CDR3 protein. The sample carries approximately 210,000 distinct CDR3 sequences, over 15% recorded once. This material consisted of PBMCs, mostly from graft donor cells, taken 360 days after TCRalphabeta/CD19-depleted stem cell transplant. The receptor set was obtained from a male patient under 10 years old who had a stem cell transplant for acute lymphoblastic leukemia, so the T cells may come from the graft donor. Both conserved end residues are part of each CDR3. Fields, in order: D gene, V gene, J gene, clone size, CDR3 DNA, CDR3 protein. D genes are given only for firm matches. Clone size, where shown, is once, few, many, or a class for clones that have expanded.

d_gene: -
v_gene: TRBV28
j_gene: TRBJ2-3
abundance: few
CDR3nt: TGTGCCAGCGAGGAAGACACAGATACGCAGTATTTT
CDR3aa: CASEEDTDTQYF

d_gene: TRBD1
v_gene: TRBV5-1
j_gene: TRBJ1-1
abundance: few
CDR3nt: TGCGCCAGCTGTTTAACGGGACAGGGGGCCCGGACTGAAGCTTTCTTT
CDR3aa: CASCLTGQGARTEAFF

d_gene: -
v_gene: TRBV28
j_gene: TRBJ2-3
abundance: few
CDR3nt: TGTGCCAGCAGTTACGAGGTTGGTGAGAGGCGGCAGAACACAGATACGCAGTATTTT
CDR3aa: CASSYEVGERRQNTDTQYF

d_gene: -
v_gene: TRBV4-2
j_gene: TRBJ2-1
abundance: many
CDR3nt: TGTGCCAGCAGCGCTCTTGGACTCTCGGACTACAATGAGCAGTTCTTC
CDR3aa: CASSALGLSDYNEQFF

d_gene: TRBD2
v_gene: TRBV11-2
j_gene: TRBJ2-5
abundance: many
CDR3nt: TGTGCCAGCAGCCACGGACTAGCGGGGGCCCGGACCGCTCTTAAAGAGACCCAGTACTTC
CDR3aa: CASSHGLAGARTALKETQYF

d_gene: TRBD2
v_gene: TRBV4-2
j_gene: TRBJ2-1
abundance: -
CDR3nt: TGTGCCAGCAGCCTCGCGGGGTCTAGCGGGGGGAGTAGTTACAATGAGCAGTTCTTC
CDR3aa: CASSLAGSSGGSSYNEQFF

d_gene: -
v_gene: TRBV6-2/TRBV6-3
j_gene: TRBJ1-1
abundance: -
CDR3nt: TGTGCCAGCTCAAAAAGGGTGAACACTGAAGCTTTCTTT
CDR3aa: CASSKRVNTEAFF

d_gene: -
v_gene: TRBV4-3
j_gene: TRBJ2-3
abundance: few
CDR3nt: TGCGCCAGCAGCCAAGAAGGGGACCCAAGCACAGATACGCAGTATTTT
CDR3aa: CASSQEGDPSTDTQYF

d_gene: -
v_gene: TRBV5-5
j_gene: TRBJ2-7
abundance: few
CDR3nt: TGTGCCAGCAGCCCGTACCTGTGGGGGAGCTCCTACGAGCAGTACTTC
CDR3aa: CASSPYLWGSSYEQYF

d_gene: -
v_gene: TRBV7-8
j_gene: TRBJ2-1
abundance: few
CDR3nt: TGTGCCAGCAGCTTAGCAGGAAGGCAGGGTAGAAATGAGCAGTTCTTC
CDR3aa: CASSLAGRQGRNEQFF

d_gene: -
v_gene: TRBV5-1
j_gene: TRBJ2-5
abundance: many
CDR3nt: TGCGCCAGCAGCTTGATGGAGACCCAGTACTTC
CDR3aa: CASSLMETQYF

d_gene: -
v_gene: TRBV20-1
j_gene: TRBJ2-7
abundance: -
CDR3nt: TGCAGTGCTGTTCCGGCTACCTCCTACGAGCAGTACTTC
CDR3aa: CSAVPATSYEQYF

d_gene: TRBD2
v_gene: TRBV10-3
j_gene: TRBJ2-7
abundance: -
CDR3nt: TGTGCCATCACGCCCAGACTAGCGGATTCCTACGAGCAGTACTTC
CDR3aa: CAITPRLADSYEQYF

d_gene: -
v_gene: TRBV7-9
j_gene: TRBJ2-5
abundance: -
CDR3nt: TGTGCCAGCAGTCCGTCGCGCCAAGAGACCCAGTACTTC
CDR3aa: CASSPSRQETQYF

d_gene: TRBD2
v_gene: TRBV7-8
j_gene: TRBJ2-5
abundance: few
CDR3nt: TGTGCCAGCAGCCATAGGGCGGGAGGGCAAGAGACCCAGTACTTC
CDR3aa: CASSHRAGGQETQYF

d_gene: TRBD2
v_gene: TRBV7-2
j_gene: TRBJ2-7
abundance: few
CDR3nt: TGTGCCAGCAGCTTGCGGGGGGACACCTACGAGCAGTACTTC
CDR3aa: CASSLRGDTYEQYF

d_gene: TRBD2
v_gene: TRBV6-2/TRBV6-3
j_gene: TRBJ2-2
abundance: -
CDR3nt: TGTGCCAGCCTCAGCTGGTTGGCGGGGGGCACCGGGGAGCTGTTTTTT
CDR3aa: CASLSWLAGGTGELFF

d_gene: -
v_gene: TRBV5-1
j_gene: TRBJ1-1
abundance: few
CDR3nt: TGCGCCAGCACTCCTTCCACTATGCGGACTGAAGCTTTCTTT
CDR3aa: CASTPSTMRTEAFF

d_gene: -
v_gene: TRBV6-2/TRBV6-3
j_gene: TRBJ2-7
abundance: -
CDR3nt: TGTGCCAGCAGTGTAACGAGGGAGATCCCCTACGAGCAGTACTTC
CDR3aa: CASSVTREIPYEQYF

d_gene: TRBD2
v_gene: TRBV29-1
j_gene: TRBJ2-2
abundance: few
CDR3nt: TGCAGCGTTGGGGTCGGGAGGGCCACCGGGGAGCTGTTTTTT
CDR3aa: CSVGVGRATGELFF

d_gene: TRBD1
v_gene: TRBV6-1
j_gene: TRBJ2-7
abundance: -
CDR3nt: TGTGCCAGCGGACGACAGGGAGCTACCGAGCAGTACTTC
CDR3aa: CASGRQGATEQYF

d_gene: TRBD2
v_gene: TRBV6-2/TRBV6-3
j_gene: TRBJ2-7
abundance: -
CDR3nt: TGTGCCAGCAGTTTCGGACTAGCGGGGATAAGCTCCTACGAGCAGTACTTC
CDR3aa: CASSFGLAGISSYEQYF